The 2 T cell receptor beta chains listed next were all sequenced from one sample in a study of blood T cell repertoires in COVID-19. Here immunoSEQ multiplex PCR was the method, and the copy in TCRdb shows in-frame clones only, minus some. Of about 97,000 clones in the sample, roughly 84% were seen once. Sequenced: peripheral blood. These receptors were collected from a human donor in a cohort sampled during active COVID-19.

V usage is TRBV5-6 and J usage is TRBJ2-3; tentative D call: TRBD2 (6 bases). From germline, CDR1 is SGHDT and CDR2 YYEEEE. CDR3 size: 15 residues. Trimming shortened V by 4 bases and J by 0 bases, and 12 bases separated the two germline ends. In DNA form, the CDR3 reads TGTGCCAGCAGCGCAGCGGGTCAAAGCACAGATACGCAGTATTTT. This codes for CASSAAGQSTDTQYF.

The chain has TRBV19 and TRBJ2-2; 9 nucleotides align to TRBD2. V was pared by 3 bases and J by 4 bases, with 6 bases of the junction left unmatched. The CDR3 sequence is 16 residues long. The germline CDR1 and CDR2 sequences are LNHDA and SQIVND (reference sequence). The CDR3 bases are TGTGCCAGTAGTATCAGGAGTAGCGGGGGCACCGGGGAGCTGTTTTTT. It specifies CASSIRSSGGTGELFF.